This T cell receptor beta chain was recovered during a study of blood T cell repertoires in COVID-19. Study-level information: Researchers got acute and convalescent COVID-19 samples from the United States, Italy and Spain.

Source study methods: The assay estimated nucleated cells by amplifying reference gene primers. Profiling relied on immunoSEQ multiplex PCR, and the TCRdb table lists in-frame clones only, not all of them. The V and J calls and clone size are taken from that table; D and trimming were inferred from the DNA. The table includes 180,000 or so clones, roughly 85% detected once. From germline, CDR1 is MNHEY and CDR2 SMNVEV (reference sequence). The CDR3 is made up of 15 amino acids. The J segment lost 12 bases and the V segment lost 5 bases, leaving 13 bases of the junction unmatched. The sequence was collected from a man aged 55 to 70 with acute or convalescent COVID-19. What was sequenced was peripheral blood. The gene calls are TRBV27 and TRBJ2-1; 10 nucleotides agree with TRBD1. The CDR3 region has the DNA TGTGCCAGCAGTGGCGGGACAGGGGACGCGGAGGGGCAGTTCTTC. The encoded protein is CASSGGTGDAEGQFF.